This T cell receptor (beta chain) is from a study of T cells in Graves' hyperthyroidism and ophthalmopathy. Findings and limits, study-wide: In the analysis, a 13 V-J model separated ophthalmopathy from stable hyperthyroidism. Blood also contained most expanded thyroid clonotypes above 0.001.

The CDR3 covers 16 residues. CDR1 is LNHNV and CDR2 is YYDKDF in the germline V gene (reference sequence). The ends were cut back, 4 bases at V and 2 bases at J, with 18 bases in the middle. Amplification of TCR beta CDR3 regions was performed using RNA transcripts as template. Using the HTBI primer set, a first-round RT-PCR was run on the TCR CDR3. TCRdb processed the multiplex PCR reads anew with MiXCR; each CDR3 protein has one entry. The table records around 620,000 distinct CDR3 sequences, 40% to 55% of them present only once. Every diagnosis used clinical symptoms, serum thyroxine and TRAb, thyroid ultrasound and orbital computed tomography. Of note for this clonotype: The antigen is not known.

This receptor was taken from an adult woman with Graves' disease, either hyperthyroidism or ophthalmopathy (not recorded which). The sequencing input was peripheral blood or thyroid tissue (not recorded which). This chain uses TRBV15 with TRBJ2-7, with D maybe TRBD1 (7 bases). The chain's CDR3 is CATSTGRTGGAYEQYF. In DNA, the CDR3 is TGTGCCACCAGCACCGGCCGGACAGGAGGGGCCTACGAGCAGTACTTC. The complete variable domain, with remaining parts taken from reference TRBV15 and TRBJ2-7, reads DAMVIQNPRYQVTQFGKPVTLSCSQTLNHNVMYWYQQKSSQAPKLLFHYYDKDFNNEADTPDNFQSRRPNTSFCFLDIRSPGLGDTAMYLCATSTGRTGGAYEQYFGPGTRLTVT.